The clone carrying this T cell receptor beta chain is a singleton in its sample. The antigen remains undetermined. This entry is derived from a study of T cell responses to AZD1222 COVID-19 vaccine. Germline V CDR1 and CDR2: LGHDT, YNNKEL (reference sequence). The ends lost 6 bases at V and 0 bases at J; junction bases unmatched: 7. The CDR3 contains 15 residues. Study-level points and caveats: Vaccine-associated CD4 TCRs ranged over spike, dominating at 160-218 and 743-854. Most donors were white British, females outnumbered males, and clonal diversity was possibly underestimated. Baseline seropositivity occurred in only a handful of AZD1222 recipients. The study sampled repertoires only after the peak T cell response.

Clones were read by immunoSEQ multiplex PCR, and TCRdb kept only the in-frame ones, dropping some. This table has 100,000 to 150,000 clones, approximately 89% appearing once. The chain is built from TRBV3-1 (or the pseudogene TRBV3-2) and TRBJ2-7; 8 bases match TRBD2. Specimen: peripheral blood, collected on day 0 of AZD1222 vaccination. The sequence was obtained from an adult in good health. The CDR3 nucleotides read TGTGCCAGCAGTCCCAGCGGGAGTGGCTCCTACGAGCAGTACTTC. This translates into CASSPSGSGSYEQYF.